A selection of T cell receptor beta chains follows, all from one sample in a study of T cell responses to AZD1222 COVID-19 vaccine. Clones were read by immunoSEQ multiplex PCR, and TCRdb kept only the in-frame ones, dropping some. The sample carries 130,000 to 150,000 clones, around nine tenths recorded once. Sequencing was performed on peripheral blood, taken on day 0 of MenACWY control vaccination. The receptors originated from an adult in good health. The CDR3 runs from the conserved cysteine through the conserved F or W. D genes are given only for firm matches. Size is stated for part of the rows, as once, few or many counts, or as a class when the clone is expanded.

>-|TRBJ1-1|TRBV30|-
CARQDGPVNTEAFF
TGTGCCCGTCAGGACGGGCCAGTGAACACTGAAGCTTTCTTT
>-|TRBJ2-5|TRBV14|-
CASSPRLGDRRETQYF
TGTGCCAGCAGCCCCCGGCTTGGTGACCGTCGGGAGACCCAGTACTTC
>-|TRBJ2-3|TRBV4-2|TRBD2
CASSQEAGGTDTQYF
TGTGCCAGCAGCCAAGAAGCGGGAGGCACAGATACGCAGTATTTT
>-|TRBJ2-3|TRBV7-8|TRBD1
CASSLWDRQGIDTQYF
TGTGCCAGCAGCTTATGGGACCGACAGGGGATAGATACGCAGTATTTT
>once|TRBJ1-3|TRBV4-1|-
CASSLGHTSGNTIYF
TGCGCCAGCAGCCTGGGACATACTTCTGGAAACACCATATATTTT
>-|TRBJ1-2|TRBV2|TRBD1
CASSEQGQLSNYGYTF
TGTGCCAGCAGTGAGCAGGGACAGCTATCTAACTATGGCTACACCTTC
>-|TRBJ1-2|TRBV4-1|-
CASSQDTQRDGYTF
TGCGCCAGCAGCCAAGACACCCAGAGAGATGGCTACACCTTC
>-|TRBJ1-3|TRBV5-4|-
CASSLEALSGNTIYF
TGTGCCAGCAGCTTGGAGGCCCTCTCTGGAAACACCATATATTTT
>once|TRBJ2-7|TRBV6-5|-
CASSTLQGPYEQYF
TGTGCCAGCAGTACGCTACAGGGTCCCTACGAGCAGTACTTC
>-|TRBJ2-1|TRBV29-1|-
CSAGSEYNEQFF
TGCAGCGCCGGTAGCGAGTACAATGAGCAGTTCTTC
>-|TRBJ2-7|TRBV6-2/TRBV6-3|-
CASSYIGTGYNYEQYF
TGTGCCAGCAGTTACATAGGGACGGGCTACAACTACGAGCAGTACTTC
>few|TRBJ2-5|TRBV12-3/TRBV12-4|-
CASSLNLQETQYF
TGTGCCAGCAGTTTAAACCTGCAAGAGACCCAGTACTTC
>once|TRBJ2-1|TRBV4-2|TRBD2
CASSSSGGGGNEQFF
TGTGCCAGCAGCTCCAGCGGGGGCGGGGGCAATGAGCAGTTCTTC
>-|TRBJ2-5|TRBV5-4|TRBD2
CASSSGLAGGRETQYF
TGTGCCAGCAGCTCCGGACTAGCGGGGGGTAGGGAGACCCAGTACTTC
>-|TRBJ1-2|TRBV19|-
CASSATGPSGVGYYGYTF
TGTGCCAGTAGCGCCACAGGCCCCAGTGGGGTTGGTTATTATGGCTACACCTTC
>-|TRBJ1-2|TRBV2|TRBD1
CASTRPGQSSRGYTF
TGTGCCAGCACGCGGCCGGGACAGTCAAGTCGTGGCTACACCTTC
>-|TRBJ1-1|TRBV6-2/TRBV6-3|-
CASSGGPGQIF
TGTGCCAGCAGTGGGGGGCCCGGGCAGATCTTT
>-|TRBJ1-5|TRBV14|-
CASSQGGGVAPQHF
TGTGCCAGCAGCCAAGGAGGGGGGGTGGCGCCCCAGCATTTT
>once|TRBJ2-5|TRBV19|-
CASSIGPTQETQYF
TGTGCCAGTAGTATAGGACCCACCCAAGAGACCCAGTACTTC
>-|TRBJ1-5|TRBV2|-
CASSQGTQTPQHF
TGTGCCAGCAGTCAGGGGACGCAAACGCCCCAGCATTTT
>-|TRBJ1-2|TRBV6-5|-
CASREVDILYGYTF
TGTGCCAGCAGAGAGGTGGACATTCTGTATGGCTACACCTTC
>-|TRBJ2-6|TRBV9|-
CASSVGFSGANVLTF
TGTGCCAGCAGCGTAGGTTTCTCTGGGGCCAACGTCCTGACTTTC